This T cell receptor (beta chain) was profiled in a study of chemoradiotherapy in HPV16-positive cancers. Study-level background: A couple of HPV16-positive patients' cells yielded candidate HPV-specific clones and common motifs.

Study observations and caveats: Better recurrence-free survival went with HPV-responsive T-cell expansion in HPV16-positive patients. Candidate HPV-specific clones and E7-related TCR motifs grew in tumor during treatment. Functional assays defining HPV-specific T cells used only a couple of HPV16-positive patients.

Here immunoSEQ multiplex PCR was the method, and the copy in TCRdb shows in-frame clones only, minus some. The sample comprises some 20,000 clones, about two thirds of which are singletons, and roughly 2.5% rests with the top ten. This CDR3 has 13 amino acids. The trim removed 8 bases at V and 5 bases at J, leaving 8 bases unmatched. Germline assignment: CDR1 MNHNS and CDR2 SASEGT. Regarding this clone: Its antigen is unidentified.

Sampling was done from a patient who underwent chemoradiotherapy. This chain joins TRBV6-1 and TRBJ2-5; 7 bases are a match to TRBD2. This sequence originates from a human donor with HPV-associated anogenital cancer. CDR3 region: CASVPLARETQYF. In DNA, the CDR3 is TGTGCCAGCGTTCCACTAGCGAGGGAGACCCAGTACTTC.